What follows is one T cell receptor (beta chain) and its context. What antigen it recognizes has not been identified. Qualities for individual bases were not recorded, and no much larger clone is one base off. The source of the sample is a study of cytomegalovirus exposure and HLA in healthy donors (dated by TCRdb to 2017 to 2019). With regard to the full study: A later analysis indicated that the 95 to 150 validation repertoires were generated on the platform also employed for the 700 or so repertoires of the first cohort. The study aimed to test whether signatures of past pathogen exposure could be identified by cataloging public T cell receptors. A separate validation cohort of 90 to 150 different subjects was used in addition to the approximately 610-subject first cohort. To predict cytomegalovirus infection status, the study combined high-throughput TCR immunosequencing, statistical association of individual TCRs with disease status, and machine learning.

The donors belonged to the validation cohort of under 150 subjects, which was separate from the roughly 700-subject first cohort. The CDR3 starts with the cysteine, ends with the phenylalanine, and has 13 residues. Only the CDR3 region is kept as DNA, spanning 39 bases read in frame from base 1. According to the germline V gene (reference sequence), CDR1 reads SEHNR and CDR2 reads FQNEAQ. Trimming costs V 3 bases and J 6 bases, and their ends lie 9 bases apart. What the work shows at the level of the full study, not this receptor alone: A later analysis found that TCRs clustered in the first cohort also tended to co-occur in the 120 validation repertoires, with about 94% of cluster scores above 0. A few of the identified cytomegalovirus-associated TCR beta chains were confirmed in vitro to be specific for cytomegalovirus antigens. The study listed 164 TCR beta chains as associated with cytomegalovirus. The validation cohort had no HLA typing available for a later analysis, so co-occurrence within that cohort was assessed over all 120 or so repertoires. The authors suggested that the approach could potentially be generalized to other disease states and immunological phenotypes. Across donors, most TCR sequences were observed very rarely, whereas some public TCRs were present in many individuals. In both the original and validation cohorts, the classifier was reported to diagnose cytomegalovirus status with high specificity and sensitivity.

The library was built by means of the immunoSEQ multiplex PCR assay. The study's processing was this. To diagnose cytomegalovirus status from the catalog of TCR beta chain sequences, a statistical classification framework was built. The immuneACCESS repertoire file appears here via TCRdb, limited to in-frame rearrangements. These files lack a portion of the clones; in checked studies, under half of the deficit traces to unresolved V genes, and the cause of the others is not known. That table is the source of V, J and clone size, and D and trimming were worked out from the DNA. Within this sample are about 200,000 clones, with 83% of them counted one time only. Of the sample, around 5.6% falls within the top ten clones.

This chain joins TRBV7-9 to TRBJ1-5; the D gene identity is not certain. The specimen was PBMCs. The receptor was derived from a woman between 18 and 29 years old in good health and CMV-seronegative. The sequenced DNA is TGTGCCAGCAGCTTCGGTTCGTCTCAGCCCCAGCATTTT. Its protein product is CASSFGSSQPQHF.